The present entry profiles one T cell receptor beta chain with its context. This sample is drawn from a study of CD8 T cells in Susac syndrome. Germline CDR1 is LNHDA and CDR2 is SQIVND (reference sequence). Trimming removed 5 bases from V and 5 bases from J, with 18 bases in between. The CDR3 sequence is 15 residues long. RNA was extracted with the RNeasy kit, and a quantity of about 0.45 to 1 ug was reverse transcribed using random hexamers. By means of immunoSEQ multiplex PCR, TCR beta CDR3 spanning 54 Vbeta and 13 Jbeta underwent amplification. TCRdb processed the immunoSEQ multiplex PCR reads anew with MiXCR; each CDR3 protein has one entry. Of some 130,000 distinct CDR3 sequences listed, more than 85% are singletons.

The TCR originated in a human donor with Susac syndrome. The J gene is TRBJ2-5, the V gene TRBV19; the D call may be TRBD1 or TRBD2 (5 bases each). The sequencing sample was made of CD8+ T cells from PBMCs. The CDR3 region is CASSFSGGAGETQYF. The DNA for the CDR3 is TGTGCCAGTAGTTTCAGCGGAGGCGCAGGGGAGACCCAGTACTTC.